The 26 T cell receptor beta chains given below trace back to one sample, sequenced in a study of CD8+ T cells in alopecia areata. The treatment here: oral pan-JAK inhibitor, 5-10 mg twice daily. Extracted RNA was reverse transcribed into cDNA, the sequencing template. The method was immunoSEQ multiplex PCR; TCRdb's version includes in-frame clones alone and lacks a portion of them. The sample consists of approximately 200,000 clones, 58% of them appearing once. Here the sequenced sample was CD4+ T cells sorted from blood, taken at week 24, from a patient treated with tofacitinib. Receptor source: a human donor with alopecia areata.

The rearrangement joins TRBV28 to TRBJ2-6; 7 positions agree with TRBD2. V was pared by 4 bases and J by 0 bases, with 6 bases of the junction left unmatched. Germline V CDR1 and CDR2: MDHEN, SYDVKM. The CDR3 has 17 residues. CDR3 DNA sequence: TGTGCCAGCAGTTCGCCTAGCGGTAACTCTGGGGCCAACGTCCTGACTTTC. Protein product: CASSSPSGNSGANVLTF.

The rearrangement joins TRBV6-5 to TRBJ2-7, with D possibly being TRBD1 or TRBD2 (5 bases each). This CDR3 comprises 12 residues. Germline assignment: CDR1 MNHEY and CDR2 SVGAGI. With 8 bases removed from V and 7 bases from J, the gap between germline ends came to 15 bases. The CDR3 sequence: CASRGEGNEQYF. CDR3 in DNA: TGTGCCAGCCGGGGCGAGGGGAATGAGCAGTACTTC.

The V and J genes are TRBV29-1 and TRBJ1-2; D is possibly TRBD1 (6 bases). V was trimmed by 4 bases and J by 0 bases, leaving 18 bases between them. Germline CDR1 reads SQVTM; CDR2 reads ANQGSEA. The CDR3 has 16 amino acids. The CDR3 is CSVVGTPLQANYGYTF. The CDR3 DNA reads TGCAGCGTTGTGGGGACACCGCTCCAAGCTAACTATGGCTACACCTTC. The variable domain in full, with the rest retrieved from reference TRBV29-1 and TRBJ1-2, is SAVISQKPSRDICQRGTSLTIQCQVDSQVTMMFWYRQQPGQSLTLIATANQGSEATYESGFVIDKFPISRPNLTFSTLTVSNMSPEDSSIYLCSVVGTPLQANYGYTFGSGTRLTVV.

This clone has a single count. This chain links TRBV19 with TRBJ1-2, with 8 bases identical to TRBD1. CDR3 length equals 14 residues. Germline assignment: CDR1 LNHDA and CDR2 SQIVND (reference sequence). After removal of 7 bases from V and 0 bases from J, the junction contained 4 bases not matched to a gene. This CDR3 reads CASTRGQANYGYTF. The CDR3 DNA sequence: TGTGCCAGTACTAGGGGACAGGCTAACTATGGCTACACCTTC.

This chain joins TRBV27 and TRBJ1-1, with D tentatively TRBD1 (6 bases). The germline V gene encodes CDR1 MNHEY and CDR2 SMNVEV (reference sequence). Trimming took off 6 bases at V and 2 bases at J, with 10 bases between the two ends. The CDR3 sequence is 13 residues long. The CDR3 protein is CASSPQGNTEAFF. For the CDR3, the DNA is TGTGCCAGCAGCCCACAGGGAAACACTGAAGCTTTCTTT.

This clone was seen only a few times. This rearrangement joins TRBV30 to TRBJ2-5; a weak D match, TRBD2 (8 bases). The CDR3 length is 14 residues. Germline values: CDR1 GTSNPN, CDR2 SVGIG (reference sequence). Trimming pared 3 bases from V and 5 bases from J, leaving 16 bases between. The CDR3 is CAWSRGGTAETQYF. CDR3 nucleotides: TGTGCCTGGAGCCGGGGGGGGACAGCGGAGACCCAGTACTTC.

In its sample, this clone was seen a few times. This sequence joins TRBV28 and TRBJ2-7; D possibly corresponds to TRBD1 (6 bases). Trimming stripped 6 bases from V and 0 bases from J, with 9 bases between. The CDR3 loop spans 13 amino acids. Germline-derived CDR1 and CDR2 are MDHEN and SYDVKM. The CDR3 nucleotides are TGTGCCAGCAGGGGGACACTCTCCTACGAGCAGTACTTC. Its protein product is CASRGTLSYEQYF.

The V and J genes are TRBV25-1 and TRBJ2-7; TRBD1 aligns across 11 bases. Trimming at V came to 6 bases and at J to 2 bases, leaving 3 bases not matched to a gene. The CDR3 has 14 amino acids. CDR1 and CDR2 (germline): MGHDK, SYGVNS. The CDR3 loop reads CASSGTGGTYEQYF. The DNA for the CDR3 is TGTGCCAGCAGCGGGACAGGGGGGACCTACGAGCAGTACTTC.

This clone was seen a handful of times. This chain joins TRBV25-1 and TRBJ2-1, with D possibly being TRBD2 (5 bases). Germline V CDR1 and CDR2: MGHDK, SYGVNS. The CDR3 is 14 amino acids. Trimming took 3 bases from V and 4 from J, leaving 10 bases between them. DNA for the CDR3: TGTGCCAGCAGTGACCCGGGGATTTACAATGAGCAGTTCTTC. It encodes CASSDPGIYNEQFF.

This chain joins TRBV6-1 and TRBJ2-4; 7 nucleotides align to TRBD1. Germline V gene sequence: CDR1 MNHNS, CDR2 SASEGT. V shed 2 bases, J shed 9 bases, and the junction held 22 bases outside the gene matches. The CDR3 runs 19 residues. CDR3 nucleotides: TGTGCCAGCAGTGAACCATGGAACAGGGGAATGGGGGTTGACGGCATTCAGTACTTC. Translation: CASSEPWNRGMGVDGIQYF.

This clone was recorded a few times. V and J are TRBV7-2 and TRBJ1-4; 7 positions agree with TRBD1. This CDR3 comprises 15 residues. The trim removed 6 bases at V and 8 bases at J, leaving 12 bases unmatched. Germline V gene lookup returns CDR1 SGHTA and CDR2 FQGNSA. In nucleotides, the CDR3 is TGTGCCAGCAGTGGGGGCGGCACAGGGGTCGAAAAACTGTTTTTT. Amino acids: CASSGGGTGVEKLFF.

The CDR3 bases are TGTGCCAGCAGCCGTGGACTAGCCCTACTAGGAGATGAGCAGTTCTTC. Its protein is CASSRGLALLGDEQFF. This rearrangement joins TRBV7-9 to TRBJ2-1; 8 bases line up with TRBD2. The CDR3 runs 16 residues. From germline, CDR1 is SEHNR and CDR2 FQNEAQ (reference sequence). V was pared by 5 bases and J by 8 bases, with 14 bases of the junction left unmatched.

The CDR3 here is CASSPGTGSNQPQHF. The CDR3 nucleotides are TGTGCCAGCAGTCCCGGGACAGGGAGCAATCAGCCCCAGCATTTT. V is TRBV27 and J is TRBJ1-5; 9 nucleotides agree with TRBD1. This CDR3 has 15 amino acids. Germline V gene sequence: CDR1 MNHEY, CDR2 SMNVEV (reference sequence). With 5 bases clipped from V and 1 base from J, the junction kept 3 bases outside the gene matches.

The chain has TRBV5-1 and TRBJ2-1; tentatively, D is TRBD1 or TRBD2 (5 bases each). Trimming removed 4 bases at V and 14 bases at J, with 16 bases between. CDR1 and CDR2 (germline): SGHRS, YFSETQ. The CDR3 is 12 amino acids. The CDR3 DNA sequence: TGCGCCAGCAGCATAACGGGGACGAGCGAGTTCTTC. This codes for CASSITGTSEFF.

This clone appeared a few times. The gene calls are TRBV5-1 and TRBJ2-5; maybe TRBD2 (6 bases). CDR3 length: 15 amino acids. Germline-derived CDR1 and CDR2 are SGHRS and YFSETQ. V shed 3 bases and J shed 1 base, with 13 bases lying between them. The CDR3 here is CASSSTSLPQETQYF. In DNA, the CDR3 is TGCGCCAGCAGCTCGACTAGTCTACCCCAAGAGACCCAGTACTTC.

This chain connects TRBV9 to TRBJ2-1; the match to TRBD1 covers 9 bases. Trimming at V came to 4 bases and at J to 4 bases, leaving 3 bases not matched to a gene. This CDR3 has 14 residues. The V gene's germline CDR1 is SGDLS and CDR2 YYNGEE. CDR3 bases: TGTGCCAGCAGCCAGACAGGGGGGTACAATGAGCAGTTCTTC. Amino acid sequence: CASSQTGGYNEQFF.

This clone has just a few counts. V and J are TRBV5-1 and TRBJ2-5, with 10 bases aligning to TRBD1. Losses at the gene ends were 1 base for V and 5 bases for J; bases not matched to a gene: 8. Germline CDR1 and CDR2: SGHRS and YFSETQ. The CDR3 is 16 residues long. The CDR3 protein is CASSLNRDRGLETQYF. CDR3 sequence (DNA): TGCGCCAGCAGCTTGAACCGGGACAGGGGTTTGGAGACCCAGTACTTC.

V and J are TRBV5-8 and TRBJ2-3; no reliable D call. This CDR3 is 13 amino acids long. Germline CDR1 is SGHTS and CDR2 is YDEGEE. V was trimmed by 0 bases and J by 6 bases, leaving 8 bases between them. CDR3 residues: CASSLALADTQYF. DNA for the CDR3: TGTGCCAGCAGCTTGGCCTTGGCGGATACGCAGTATTTT.

J is TRBJ2-1 and V is TRBV29-1; 8 bases fit TRBD2. The CDR3 contains 14 residues. Losses at the gene ends were 7 bases for V and 4 bases for J; bases not matched to a gene: 9. Germline loops: CDR1 SQVTM, CDR2 ANQGSEA. The DNA for the CDR3 is TGCAGCGGCGGCGGGGGCGGGGGGTACAATGAGCAGTTCTTC. Translation: CSGGGGGGYNEQFF.

This chain links TRBV28 with TRBJ1-5; possible D gene TRBD1, 6 bases. The V and J ends lost 5 bases and 6 bases respectively, with 14 bases between them. Per germline, CDR1 MDHEN and CDR2 SYDVKM. The CDR3 spans 14 residues. In DNA, the CDR3 is TGTGCCAGCAGTCTCGGGGGCCTAGGTCAGCCCCAGCATTTT. This translates into CASSLGGLGQPQHF.

The rearrangement joins TRBV28 to TRBJ2-4; D is undetermined. In germline, CDR1 is MDHEN, CDR2 SYDVKM. V lost 2 bases to trimming and J lost 6 bases, with 5 bases between them. The CDR3 length is 12 residues. The CDR3 DNA reads as TGTGCCAGCAGTTTAGCCGCAAACATTCAGTACTTC. This gives the protein CASSLAANIQYF.

CDR3 in DNA: TGCGCCAGCAGCGACGGGGCAGATACGCAGTATTTT. Translation: CASSDGADTQYF. The genes are TRBV5-1 and TRBJ2-3, with a weak D call TRBD2 (5 bases). The ends were cut back, 4 bases at V and 4 bases at J, with 7 bases in the middle. The CDR3 loop spans 12 amino acids. The germline CDR1 and CDR2 sequences are SGHRS and YFSETQ. The full variable domain, with the rest looked up from reference TRBV5-1 and TRBJ2-3, is KAGVTQTPRYLIKTRGQQVTLSCSPISGHRSVSWYQQTPGQGLQFLFEYFSETQRNKGNFPGRFSGRQFSNSRSEMNVSTLELGDSALYLCASSDGADTQYFGPGTRLTVL.

CDR3 sequence (DNA): TGTGCCTGGAGTGTACCGCTAGCGGGACTTCGGGGCGAGCAGTTCTTC. Residues: CAWSVPLAGLRGEQFF. The V gene is TRBV30, the J gene TRBJ2-1, with 9 bases fitting TRBD2. Germline CDR1 and CDR2: GTSNPN and SVGIG (reference sequence). The CDR3 consists of 16 residues. The junction had 13 bases not matched to a gene; V was cut back by 0 bases and J by 10 bases.

The chain links TRBV30 to TRBJ2-1; 8 nucleotides match TRBD1. The CDR3 contains 15 residues. J lost 1 base, V lost 1 base, and 3 bases had no gene match. Germline assignment: CDR1 GTSNPN and CDR2 SVGIG (reference sequence). Here the CDR3 reads CAWSGGTGSYNEQFF. DNA of the CDR3: TGTGCCTGGAGTGGCGGGACAGGTTCCTACAATGAGCAGTTCTTC.

This clone was observed a handful of times. The V and J genes are TRBV10-3 and TRBJ2-1; D remains unclear. The CDR3 consists of 11 residues. The germline V gene encodes CDR1 ENHRY and CDR2 SYGVKD. Between the trimmed V and J ends, which lost 3 bases and 8 bases, there was a span of 5 bases. The CDR3 coding sequence is TGTGCCATCAGTGAATTTGATGAGCAGTTCTTC. Encoded protein: CAISEFDEQFF.

The chain has TRBV5-1 and TRBJ1-2; 7 nucleotides line up with TRBD1. The CDR3 contains 14 residues. V lost 0 bases and J lost 6; bases outside the gene matches: 5. Germline V lookup: CDR1 SGHRS, CDR2 YFSETQ. Written as DNA, the CDR3 is TGCGCCAGCAGCTTGGTACGACAGGGAGATGGCTACACCTTC. This encodes CASSLVRQGDGYTF.